These 17 T cell receptor beta chains came from one sample sequenced in a study of blood T cell repertoires in COVID-19. TCRdb's table, derived via immunoSEQ multiplex PCR, lists solely in-frame clones and lacks some. The profile shows some 300,000 clones, roughly 91% of them singletons. Sequencing was carried out using PBMCs or T cells enriched from blood (not recorded which). These TCRs come from a woman aged 55 to 70 in a cohort exposed to, infected with or recovered from COVID-19 (not recorded which).

CDR3: CASSQDPTVVYSNQPQHF. Written as DNA, the CDR3 is TGCGCCAGCAGCCAAGACCCGACAGTAGTTTATAGCAATCAGCCCCAGCATTTT. The chain is built from TRBV4-1 and TRBJ1-5, with a possible D match to TRBD1 (5 bases). The germline V and J ends were trimmed by 0 bases and 0 bases, with 15 bases remaining between them. The germline V gene encodes CDR1 MGHRA and CDR2 YSYEKL. The CDR3 runs 18 residues.

V gene TRBV30 combines with J gene TRBJ2-1, with 7 bases identical to TRBD2. Germline V gives CDR1 GTSNPN, CDR2 SVGIG (reference sequence). The CDR3 consists of 14 residues. J lost 4 bases, V lost 4 bases, and 7 bases had no gene match. CDR3 nucleotides: TGTGCCTGGACAAAGCGGGACTTGTACAATGAGCAGTTCTTC. It translates to CAWTKRDLYNEQFF. The whole variable domain, filled in from reference TRBV30 and TRBJ2-1, reads SQTIHQWPATLVQPVGSPLSLECTVEGTSNPNLYWYRQAAGRGLQLLFYSVGIGQISSEVPQNLSASRPQDRQFILSSKKLLLSDSGFYLCAWTKRDLYNEQFFGPGTRLTVL.

V usage is TRBV7-2 and J usage is TRBJ2-1; 9 nucleotides line up with TRBD2. The CDR3 runs 16 residues. V lost 5 bases to trimming and J lost 5 bases; unmatched junction nucleotides: 10. Germline V lookup: CDR1 SGHTA, CDR2 FQGNSA. CDR3 sequence reads: CASSPFGGRVHNEQFF. CDR3 DNA sequence: TGTGCCAGCAGCCCCTTTGGCGGGAGGGTCCACAATGAGCAGTTCTTC.

This clone was picked up a small number of times. The same CDR3 also results from other DNA sequences found in this sample. This sequence joins TRBV5-1 and TRBJ2-7, with D possibly matching TRBD1 (5 bases). V lost 4 bases, J lost 3 bases, and 8 bases lay in between. The CDR3 totals 12 residues. Germline V lookup: CDR1 SGHRS, CDR2 YFSETQ. CDR3 amino acids: CASSSQGYEQYF. CDR3 DNA: TGCGCCAGCAGCAGTCAGGGCTACGAGCAGTACTTC. Together with reference TRBV5-1 and TRBJ2-7, the CDR3 gives the full variable domain: KAGVTQTPRYLIKTRGQQVTLSCSPISGHRSVSWYQQTPGQGLQFLFEYFSETQRNKGNFPGRFSGRQFSNSRSEMNVSTLELGDSALYLCASSSQGYEQYFGPGTRLTVT.

This clone was counted only a few times. The chain recombines TRBV2 with TRBJ1-2, with 9 bases fitting TRBD1. The CDR3 contains 13 residues. Germline V lookup: CDR1 SNHLY, CDR2 FYNNEI. V lost 4 bases to trimming and J lost 4 bases; unmatched junction nucleotides: 1. The CDR3 sequence is CASSVQGAYGYTF. The CDR3 bases are TGTGCCAGCAGTGTACAGGGGGCCTATGGCTACACCTTC.

This chain uses TRBV18 with TRBJ2-2; TRBD1 matches 7 bases. Trimming removed 3 bases from V and 5 bases from J; junction bases left unmatched: 3. CDR3 length equals 14 residues. Germline-derived CDR1 and CDR2 are KGHSH and LQKENI. CDR3 nucleotide sequence: TGTGCCAGCTCACCTAAACAGGGGACCGGGGAGCTGTTTTTT. Its translation is CASSPKQGTGELFF.

The table lists this clone with a count of one. This sequence joins TRBV7-2 and TRBJ2-7; D perhaps matches TRBD2 (6 bases). Germline assignment: CDR1 SGHTA and CDR2 FQGNSA. This CDR3 is built from 14 residues. V lost 8 bases and J lost 1, with 15 bases in between. The CDR3 DNA reads TGTGCCAGCTCCGAGGGGACTTCTTCCTACGAGCAGTACTTC. Translating gives CASSEGTSSYEQYF.

V usage is TRBV6-1 and J usage is TRBJ2-2; possible D gene TRBD1, 6 bases. The V end was cut by 2 bases, the J end by 3 bases, with 7 bases between. The CDR3 extends over 14 amino acids. Germline lookup yields CDR1 MNHNS and CDR2 SASEGT. The DNA for the CDR3 is TGTGCCAGCAGTGAAAAGGGGGACACCGGGGAGCTGTTTTTT. It is translated as CASSEKGDTGELFF.

The chain is built from TRBV7-2 and TRBJ2-1; TRBD2 aligns across 9 bases. The ends lost 2 bases at V and 9 bases at J; junction bases unmatched: 8. This CDR3 has 15 amino acids. CDR1 and CDR2 (germline): SGHTA, FQGNSA. For the CDR3, the DNA is TGTGCCAGCAGCTTACAAGTAGCGGGAGTGGGTGAGCAGTTCTTC. Protein: CASSLQVAGVGEQFF.

In its sample, this clone was seen once. The V and J genes are TRBV13 and TRBJ2-5; tentative D call: TRBD1 (5 bases). V dropped 3 bases and J dropped 4 bases, with 12 bases sitting between them. The CDR3 length is 14 residues. In germline, CDR1 is PRHDT, CDR2 FYEKMQ (reference sequence). This CDR3 reads CASSFSGAGETQYF. In DNA form, the CDR3 reads TGTGCCAGCAGCTTTAGTGGGGCCGGAGAGACCCAGTACTTC.

This clone was detected only once. The chain is built from TRBV5-1 and TRBJ1-6; the D is unclear. Deletions cut 0 bases from V and 3 bases from J, with 7 bases between. This CDR3 contains 15 residues. Germline V gene sequence: CDR1 SGHRS, CDR2 YFSETQ. CDR3 DNA: TGCGCCAGCAGCTTGGGGCAGGTCTATAATTCACCCCTCCACTTT. Translated: CASSLGQVYNSPLHF.

The V call is TRBV30, the J call TRBJ2-1, with 7 nucleotides matching TRBD2. This CDR3 is 16 amino acids long. Germline loops: CDR1 GTSNPN, CDR2 SVGIG (reference sequence). V lost 5 bases and J lost 0; bases outside the gene matches: 10. This CDR3 is CAWSSGSLSSYNEQFF. The CDR3 nucleotides are TGTGCCTGGTCTAGCGGCTCATTAAGCTCCTACAATGAGCAGTTCTTC.

This clone was found once. The V call is TRBV4-2, the J call TRBJ2-3; possible D gene TRBD1, 5 bases. Trimming shortened V by 3 bases and J by 5 bases, and 15 bases separated the two germline ends. The CDR3 length is 15 residues. CDR1 and CDR2 (germline): LGHNA, YNFKEQ. The CDR3, as DNA: TGTGCCAGCAGCCAGGACACCGGTGGTGGAGATACGCAGTATTTT. This gives the protein CASSQDTGGGDTQYF.

The rearrangement links TRBV5-5 to TRBJ1-2, with TRBD1 as a possible D gene (6 bases). From germline, CDR1 is SGHKS and CDR2 YYEKEE (reference sequence). The CDR3 sequence is 16 residues long. The ends were cut back, 5 bases at V and 4 bases at J, with 21 bases in the middle. CDR3 sequence (DNA): TGTGCCAGCAGAACGGACAGCAAACGGCTTACCTATGGCTACACCTTC. Amino acid sequence: CASRTDSKRLTYGYTF.

The chain couples TRBV19 to TRBJ1-3, with D possibly TRBD1 on 5 matching bases. The CDR3 is 15 residues long. CDR1 and CDR2 from the germline V gene are LNHDA and SQIVND (reference sequence). Trimming took off 7 bases at V and 4 bases at J, with 17 bases between the two ends. Here the CDR3 reads CASNLGRAKGNTIYF. In DNA, the CDR3 is TGTGCCAGTAACCTCGGCAGGGCTAAAGGAAACACCATATATTTT.

The rearrangement links TRBV5-4 to TRBJ2-2, with 7 bases identical to TRBD2. J lost 8 bases, V lost 3 bases, and 10 bases had no gene match. The CDR3 is 15 residues long. CDR1 SGHNT and CDR2 YYREEE come from the germline V gene (reference sequence). CDR3 coding DNA: TGTGCCAGCAGCTCCTACCCGGGGGGAGATGGGGAGCTGTTTTTT. Encoded protein: CASSSYPGGDGELFF.

CDR3: CASSLSTYEQYF. CDR3 in DNA: TGTGCCAGCAGCTTATCCACCTACGAGCAGTACTTC. The chain combines TRBV7-2 with TRBJ2-7; no firm D call. V was cut by 2 bases and J by 2 bases, with 4 bases left in between. Germline CDR1 SGHTA, CDR2 FQGNSA. This CDR3 comprises 12 residues.